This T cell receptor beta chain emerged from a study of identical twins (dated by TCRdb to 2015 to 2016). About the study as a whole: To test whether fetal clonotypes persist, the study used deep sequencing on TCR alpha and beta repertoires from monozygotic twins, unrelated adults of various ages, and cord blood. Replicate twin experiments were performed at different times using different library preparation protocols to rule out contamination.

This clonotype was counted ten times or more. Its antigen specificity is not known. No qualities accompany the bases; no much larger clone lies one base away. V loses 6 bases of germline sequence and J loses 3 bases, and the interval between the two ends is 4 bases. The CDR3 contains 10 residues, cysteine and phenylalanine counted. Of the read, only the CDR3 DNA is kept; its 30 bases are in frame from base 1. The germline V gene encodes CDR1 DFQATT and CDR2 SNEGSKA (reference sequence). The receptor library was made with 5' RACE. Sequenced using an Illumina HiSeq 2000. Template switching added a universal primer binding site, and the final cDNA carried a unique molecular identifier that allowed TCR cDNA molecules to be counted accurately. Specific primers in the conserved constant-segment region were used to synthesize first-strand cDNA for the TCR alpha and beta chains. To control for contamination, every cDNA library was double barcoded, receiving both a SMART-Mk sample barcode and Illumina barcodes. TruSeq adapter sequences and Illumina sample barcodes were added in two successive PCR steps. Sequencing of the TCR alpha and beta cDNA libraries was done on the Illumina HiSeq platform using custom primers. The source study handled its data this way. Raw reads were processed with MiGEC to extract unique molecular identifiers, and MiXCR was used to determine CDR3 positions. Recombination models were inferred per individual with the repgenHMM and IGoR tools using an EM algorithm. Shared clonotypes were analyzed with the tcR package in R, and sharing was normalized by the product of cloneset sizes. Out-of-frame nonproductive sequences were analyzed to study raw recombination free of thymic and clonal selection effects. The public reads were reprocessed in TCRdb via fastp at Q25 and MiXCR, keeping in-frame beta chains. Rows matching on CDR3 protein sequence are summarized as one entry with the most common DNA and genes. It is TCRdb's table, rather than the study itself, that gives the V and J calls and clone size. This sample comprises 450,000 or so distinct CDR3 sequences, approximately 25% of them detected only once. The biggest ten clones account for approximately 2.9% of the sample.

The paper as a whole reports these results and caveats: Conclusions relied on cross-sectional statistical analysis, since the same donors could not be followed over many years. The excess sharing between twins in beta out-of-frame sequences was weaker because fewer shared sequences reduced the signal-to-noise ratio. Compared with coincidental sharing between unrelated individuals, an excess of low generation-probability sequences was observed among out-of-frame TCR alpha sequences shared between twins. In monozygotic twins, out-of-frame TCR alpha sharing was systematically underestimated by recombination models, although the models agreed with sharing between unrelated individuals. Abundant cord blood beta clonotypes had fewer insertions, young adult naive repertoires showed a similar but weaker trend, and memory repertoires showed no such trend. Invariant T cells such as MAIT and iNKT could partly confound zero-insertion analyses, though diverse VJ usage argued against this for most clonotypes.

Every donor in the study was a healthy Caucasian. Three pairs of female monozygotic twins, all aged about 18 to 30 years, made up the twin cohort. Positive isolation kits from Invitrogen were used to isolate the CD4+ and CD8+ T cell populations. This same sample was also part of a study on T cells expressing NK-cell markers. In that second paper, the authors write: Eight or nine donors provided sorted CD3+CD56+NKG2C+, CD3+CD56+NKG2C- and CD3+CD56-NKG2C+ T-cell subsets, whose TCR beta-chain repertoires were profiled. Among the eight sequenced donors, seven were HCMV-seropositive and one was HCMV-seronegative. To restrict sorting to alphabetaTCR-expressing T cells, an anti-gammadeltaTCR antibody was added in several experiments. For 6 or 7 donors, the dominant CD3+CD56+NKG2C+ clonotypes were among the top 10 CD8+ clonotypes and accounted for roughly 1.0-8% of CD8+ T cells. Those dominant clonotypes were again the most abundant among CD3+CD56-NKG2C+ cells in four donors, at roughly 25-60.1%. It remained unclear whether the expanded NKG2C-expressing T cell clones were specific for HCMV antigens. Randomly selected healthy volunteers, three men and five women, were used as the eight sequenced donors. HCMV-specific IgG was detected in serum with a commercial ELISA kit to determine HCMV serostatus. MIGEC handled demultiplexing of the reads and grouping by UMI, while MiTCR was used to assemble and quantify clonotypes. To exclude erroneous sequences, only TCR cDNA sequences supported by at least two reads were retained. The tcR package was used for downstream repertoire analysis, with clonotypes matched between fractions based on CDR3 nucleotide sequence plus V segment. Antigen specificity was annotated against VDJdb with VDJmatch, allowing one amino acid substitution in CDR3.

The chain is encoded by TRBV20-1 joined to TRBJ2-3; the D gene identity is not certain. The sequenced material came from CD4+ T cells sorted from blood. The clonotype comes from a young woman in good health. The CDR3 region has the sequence CSATTDTQYF. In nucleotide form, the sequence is TGCAGTGCGACAACAGATACGCAGTATTTT.